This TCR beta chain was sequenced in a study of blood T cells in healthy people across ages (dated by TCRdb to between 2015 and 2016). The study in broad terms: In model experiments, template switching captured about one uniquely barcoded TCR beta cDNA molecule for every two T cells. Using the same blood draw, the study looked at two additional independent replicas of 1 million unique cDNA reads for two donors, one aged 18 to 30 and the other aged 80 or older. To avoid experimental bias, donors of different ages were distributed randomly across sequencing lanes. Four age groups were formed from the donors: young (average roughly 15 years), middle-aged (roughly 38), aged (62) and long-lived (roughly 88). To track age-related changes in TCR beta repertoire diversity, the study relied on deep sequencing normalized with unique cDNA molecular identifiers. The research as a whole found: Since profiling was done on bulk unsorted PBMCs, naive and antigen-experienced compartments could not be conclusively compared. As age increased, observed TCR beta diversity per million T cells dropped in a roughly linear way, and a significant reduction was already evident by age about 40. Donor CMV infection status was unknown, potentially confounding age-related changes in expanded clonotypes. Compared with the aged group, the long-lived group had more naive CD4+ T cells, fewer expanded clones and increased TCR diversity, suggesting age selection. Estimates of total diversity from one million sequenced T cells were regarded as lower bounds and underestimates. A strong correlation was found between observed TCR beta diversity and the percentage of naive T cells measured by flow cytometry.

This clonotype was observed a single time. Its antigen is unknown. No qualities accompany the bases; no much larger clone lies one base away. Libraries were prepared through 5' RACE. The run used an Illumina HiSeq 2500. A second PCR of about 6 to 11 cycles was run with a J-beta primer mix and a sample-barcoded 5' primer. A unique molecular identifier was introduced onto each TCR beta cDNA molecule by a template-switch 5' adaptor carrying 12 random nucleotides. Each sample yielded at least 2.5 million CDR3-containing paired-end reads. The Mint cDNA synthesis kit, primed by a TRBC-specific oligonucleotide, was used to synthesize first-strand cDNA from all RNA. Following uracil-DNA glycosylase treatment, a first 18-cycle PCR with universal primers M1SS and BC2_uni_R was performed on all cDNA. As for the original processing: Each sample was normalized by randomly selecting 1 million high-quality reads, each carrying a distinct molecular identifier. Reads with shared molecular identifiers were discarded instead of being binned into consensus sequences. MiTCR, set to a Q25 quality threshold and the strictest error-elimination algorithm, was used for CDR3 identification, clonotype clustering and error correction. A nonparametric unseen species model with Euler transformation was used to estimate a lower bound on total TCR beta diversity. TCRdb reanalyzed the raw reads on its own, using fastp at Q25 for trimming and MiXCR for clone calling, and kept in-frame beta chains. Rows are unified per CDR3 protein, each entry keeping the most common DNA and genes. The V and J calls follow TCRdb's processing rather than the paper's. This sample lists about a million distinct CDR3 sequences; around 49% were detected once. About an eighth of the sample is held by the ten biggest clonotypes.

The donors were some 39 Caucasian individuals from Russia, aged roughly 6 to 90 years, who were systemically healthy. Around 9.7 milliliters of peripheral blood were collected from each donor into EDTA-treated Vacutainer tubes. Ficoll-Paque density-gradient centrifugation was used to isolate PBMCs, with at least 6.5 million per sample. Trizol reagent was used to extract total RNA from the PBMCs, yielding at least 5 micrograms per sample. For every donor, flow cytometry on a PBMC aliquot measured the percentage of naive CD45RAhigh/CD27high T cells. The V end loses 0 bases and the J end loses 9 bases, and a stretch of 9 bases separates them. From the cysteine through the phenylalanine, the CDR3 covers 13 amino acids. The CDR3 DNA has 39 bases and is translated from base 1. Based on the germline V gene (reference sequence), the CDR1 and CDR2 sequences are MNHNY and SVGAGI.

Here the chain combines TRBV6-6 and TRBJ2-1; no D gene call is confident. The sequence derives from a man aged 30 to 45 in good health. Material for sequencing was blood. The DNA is TGTGCCAGCAGTTACTCTAGTTTCGGTGAGCAGTTCTTC. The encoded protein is CASSYSSFGEQFF.